The following is a T cell receptor (beta chain) sequence with its context. This record comes from a study of blood T cell repertoires in COVID-19. Study background: PBMCs, B-cell-depleted T cells, or T cells provided the cDNA or gDNA that made up the material.

The germline CDR1 and CDR2 sequences are MNHEY and SVGEGT. Trimming removed 6 bases at V and 1 base at J, with 18 bases between. The CDR3 has 16 amino acids. Method: immunoSEQ multiplex PCR; TCRdb's copy keeps in-frame clones and lacks some. The sample shows roughly 200,000 clones, around 83% of them seen only once. The chain joins TRBV6-2 or TRBV6-3 to TRBJ1-1; D may be TRBD1 (6 bases). The sequenced sample consisted of peripheral blood. This sequence was found in a man between 35 and 55 years old with active or convalescent COVID-19. CDR3 sequence: CASSSETGQSNTEAFF. The DNA of the CDR3 is TGTGCCAGCAGCTCTGAAACGGGACAATCGAACACTGAAGCTTTCTTT.